These 19 T cell receptor beta chains share one sample of origin, sequenced in a study of blood T cells in healthy people across ages. A second PCR of 7 to 11 cycles used a sample-barcoded 5' primer and a J-beta primer mix. One entry per CDR3 protein results from TCRdb running MiXCR on the 5' RACE reads. The sample lists about 720,000 distinct CDR3 sequences, 22% occurring once. What was sequenced was blood. These TCRs come from a man between 70 and 80 years old in good health.

This clonotype was recorded a few times. This rearrangement joins TRBV5-5 to TRBJ1-1; maybe TRBD1 (5 bases). The germline V and J ends were trimmed by 3 bases and 4 bases, with 13 bases remaining between them. The CDR3 is made up of 14 amino acids. Germline loops: CDR1 SGHKS, CDR2 YYEKEE (reference sequence). The CDR3 is CASSYTGGVTEAFF. The CDR3 DNA is TGTGCCAGCAGCTATACGGGGGGGGTCACTGAAGCTTTCTTT.

V is TRBV18 and J is TRBJ2-3; a possible D gene is TRBD1 (5 bases). This CDR3 comprises 13 residues. CDR1 KGHSH and CDR2 LQKENI come from the germline V gene. The V end lost 3 bases, the J end lost 4 bases, and 8 bases lay between the germline ends. The CDR3 DNA follows: TGTGCCAGCTCACCCCAGGGCCCAGATACGCAGTATTTT. It translates to CASSPQGPDTQYF.

The chain combines TRBV19 with TRBJ2-3; 9 bases map to TRBD1. Germline V CDR1 and CDR2: LNHDA, SQIVND (reference sequence). The CDR3 extends over 16 amino acids. Losses at the gene ends were 5 bases for V and 1 base for J; bases not matched to a gene: 7. The CDR3 DNA reads as TGTGCCAGTAGTGGCCCCCGGGACAGGGGCACAGATACGCAGTATTTT. This encodes CASSGPRDRGTDTQYF.

A few counts support this clonotype. J is TRBJ2-1 and V is TRBV11-2; D gene uncertain. The CDR3 has 12 amino acids. In germline, CDR1 is SGHAT, CDR2 FQNNGV. V was clipped by 5 bases and J by 14 bases, with 16 bases between them. In DNA, the CDR3 is TGTGCCAGCAGCGCCCCGGGCCCCAAGAAGTTCTTC. It yields the protein CASSAPGPKKFF.

CDR3: CACTQTSGGYNEQFF. CDR3 nucleotides: TGCGCCTGCACGCAGACTAGCGGGGGATACAATGAGCAGTTCTTC. The J gene is TRBJ2-1, the V gene TRBV5-1, with 12 bases lining up with TRBD2. CDR3 size: 15 residues. V trimming: 10 bases; J trimming: 4 bases; junction bases outside the gene matches: 9. Germline V lookup: CDR1 SGHRS, CDR2 YFSETQ.

This clonotype was found a few times. V usage is TRBV9 and J usage is TRBJ2-2; 16 nucleotides match TRBD2. The length of the CDR3 is 20 residues. With 4 bases clipped from V and 0 bases from J, the junction kept 9 bases outside the gene matches. The germline CDR1 and CDR2 sequences are SGDLS and YYNGEE. In DNA form, the CDR3 reads TGTGCCAGCAGCTTCAGCGGGGGGACTAGCGGGGGGGCGAACACCGGGGAGCTGTTTTTT. It yields the protein CASSFSGGTSGGANTGELFF.

This rearrangement joins TRBV5-6 to TRBJ2-3; TRBD2 aligns across 11 bases. CDR3 size: 16 residues. After removal of 6 bases from V and 2 bases from J, the junction contained 8 bases not matched to a gene. Looked up from germline, CDR1 is SGHDT and CDR2 is YYEEEE. The CDR3 loop reads CASNLTSGGTTDTQYF. The CDR3 bases are TGTGCCAGCAACCTAACTAGCGGGGGAACCACAGATACGCAGTATTTT.

The chain is built from TRBV28 and TRBJ2-5, with 9 nucleotides matching TRBD1. Germline loops: CDR1 MDHEN, CDR2 SYDVKM. This CDR3 has 16 residues. V was pared by 4 bases and J by 2 bases, with 8 bases of the junction left unmatched. The CDR3 loop is CASSSRDRDYQETQYF. The CDR3 DNA sequence: TGTGCCAGCAGTTCCCGGGACAGGGATTATCAAGAGACCCAGTACTTC.

The chain joins TRBV4-2 to TRBJ2-7; 8 nucleotides match TRBD2. The CDR3 sequence is 15 residues long. Trimming took 1 base from V and 6 from J; bases not matched to a gene: 8. Per the germline V gene, CDR1 is LGHNA and CDR2 is YNFKEQ. Written as DNA, the CDR3 is TGTGCCAGCAGCCAAGTGGTTAGCGGGGAAGGCGAGCAGTACTTC. Its protein product is CASSQVVSGEGEQYF.

A few counts support this clonotype. The chain employs TRBV5-1 and TRBJ2-5, with 7 bases lining up with TRBD2. Germline lookup yields CDR1 SGHRS and CDR2 YFSETQ. This CDR3 has 15 amino acids. Germline trimming cut 3 bases from V and 1 base from J; bases unmatched to any gene: 6. The CDR3 protein is CASSWEGKIQETQYF. Written as DNA, the CDR3 is TGCGCCAGCAGCTGGGAGGGGAAAATCCAAGAGACCCAGTACTTC.

The chain is built from TRBV7-3 and TRBJ2-3; TRBD2 matches 14 bases. J was trimmed by 1 base and V by 6 bases; bases with no gene match: 12. This CDR3 is 19 amino acids long. In germline, CDR1 is SGHTA, CDR2 FQGTGA. CDR3 in DNA: TGTGCCAGCAGTCCTATCGGGACTAGCGGGAGCCGGCGCACAGATACGCAGTATTTT. Protein: CASSPIGTSGSRRTDTQYF.

This clonotype occurred many times. This rearrangement joins TRBV9 to TRBJ2-7, with D tentatively TRBD2 (6 bases). The CDR3 is made up of 16 amino acids. The V gene lost 0 bases and the J gene lost 4 bases, with 17 bases spanning the gap. From germline, CDR1 is SGDLS and CDR2 YYNGEE. For the CDR3, the DNA is TGTGCCAGCAGCGTAGGTGGCGGGGCAGGATTTTACGAGCAGTACTTC. Encoded protein: CASSVGGGAGFYEQYF.

The chain employs TRBV5-1 and TRBJ2-3; 11 nucleotides align to TRBD2. V dropped 4 bases and J dropped 2; count of bases not matched to a gene: 6. Germline loops: CDR1 SGHRS, CDR2 YFSETQ. This CDR3 region has 16 residues. CDR3 nucleotide sequence: TGCGCCAGCAGCAAACTAGCGGGGGCCCCCACAGATACGCAGTATTTT. The encoded protein is CASSKLAGAPTDTQYF.

This clonotype was observed many times. This chain uses TRBV14 with TRBJ1-1, with TRBD1 identical over 11 bases. The CDR3 has 17 residues. With V trimmed by 4 bases and J by 4 bases, 11 bases remained unmatched. Germline CDR1 and CDR2: SGHDN and FVKESK. DNA of the CDR3: TGTGCCAGCAGCCTTGCCGGACAGGGGGCAATCGGCACTGAAGCTTTCTTT. Encoded protein: CASSLAGQGAIGTEAFF.

This clonotype appeared a few times. The rearrangement uses TRBV4-1 and TRBJ1-5; a weak D match, TRBD1 (6 bases). Trimming stripped 4 bases from V and 4 bases from J, with 14 bases between. CDR1 and CDR2 from the germline V gene are MGHRA and YSYEKL. The CDR3 runs 15 residues. For the CDR3, the DNA is TGCGCCAGCAGCCCCTCCGACAGGTTAAATCAGCCCCAGCATTTT. It translates to CASSPSDRLNQPQHF.

The chain combines TRBV4-1 with TRBJ2-5; TRBD1 might be the D (6 bases). The DNA end lines up better with TRBJ2-1; the J call may be wrong. There are 15 residues in the CDR3. Germline V lookup: CDR1 MGHRA, CDR2 YSYEKL. In DNA, the CDR3 is TGCGCCAGCAGCCAAGACGGGACACCCGTGGATGAGCAGTTCTTC. Amino acid sequence: CASSQDGTPVDEQFF.

The CDR3 loop is CASSLATSETQYF. CDR3 DNA sequence: TGTGCCAGCAGCTTGGCTACTTCTGAGACCCAGTACTTC. The chain carries TRBV5-4 and TRBJ2-5; D unresolved. There are 13 residues in the CDR3. The germline V gene has CDR1 SGHNT and CDR2 YYREEE (reference sequence). Trimming took off 0 bases at V and 5 bases at J, with 8 bases between the two ends.

The sample holds a few counts of this clonotype. The chain joins TRBV5-1 to TRBJ2-1, with 7 bases matching TRBD1. The CDR3 contains 17 residues. CDR1 and CDR2 from the germline V gene are SGHRS and YFSETQ. Trimming took 4 bases from V and 0 from J; bases not matched to a gene: 10. In nucleotides, the CDR3 is TGCGCCAGCAGCGACTCCCGGACAGGATTCTCCTACAATGAGCAGTTCTTC. As protein: CASSDSRTGFSYNEQFF.

The rearrangement joins TRBV19 to TRBJ2-5; D unresolved. Trimming shortened V by 6 bases and J by 10 bases, and 21 bases separated the two germline ends. The CDR3 totals 14 residues. Germline loops: CDR1 LNHDA, CDR2 SQIVND (reference sequence). CDR3 residues: CASRQASSPQYQYF. The DNA for the CDR3 is TGTGCCAGTAGGCAAGCGAGCTCTCCCCAGTACCAGTACTTC.